One and the same sample provided the 6 T cell receptor beta chains below, sequenced in a study of cytomegalovirus exposure and HLA in healthy donors. The primer mix had 60 Vbeta and 13 Jbeta primers. The assay was immunoSEQ multiplex PCR, and TCRdb's table has in-frame clones only and misses some. Counted here are under 300,000 clones, approximately 81% occurring once; the ten biggest clones make up almost 8%. Sequenced sample: PBMCs. The receptors here all came from a woman aged 60-75 years in good health and CMV-seropositive.

V and J are TRBV2 and TRBJ2-5, with D possibly TRBD1 on 6 matching bases. CDR3 length equals 14 residues. V was pared by 3 bases and J by 5 bases, with 13 bases between. Per the germline V gene, CDR1 is SNHLY and CDR2 is FYNNEI. The CDR3 loop reads CASSDWSGEETQYF. CDR3 in DNA: TGTGCCAGCAGTGATTGGTCAGGGGAGGAGACCCAGTACTTC. Complete variable domain (other parts from reference TRBV2 and TRBJ2-5): EPEVTQTPSHQVTQMGQEVILRCVPISNHLYFYWYRQILGQKVEFLVSFYNNEISEKSEIFDDQFSVERPDGSNFTLKIRSTKLEDSAMYFCASSDWSGEETQYFGPGTRLLVL.

V and J are TRBV11-3 and TRBJ2-1; 10 bases fit TRBD2. The junction had 5 bases not matched to a gene; V was cut back by 5 bases and J by 4 bases. The CDR3 loop spans 15 amino acids. Germline CDR1 reads SGHNT; CDR2 reads YENEEA. In DNA, the CDR3 is TGTGCCAGCAGCCTGCTAGCGGGAGAATACAATGAGCAGTTCTTC. This sequence encodes CASSLLAGEYNEQFF. The whole variable domain, remainder taken from reference TRBV11-3 and TRBJ2-1, is EAGVVQSPRYKIIEKKQPVAFWCNPISGHNTLYWYLQNLGQGPELLIRYENEEAVDDSQLPKDRFSAERLKGVDSTLKIQPAELGDSAVYLCASSLLAGEYNEQFFGPGTRLTVL.

The V call is TRBV5-5, the J call TRBJ2-5; 7 bases line up with TRBD2. Germline CDR1 is SGHKS and CDR2 is YYEKEE (reference sequence). This CDR3 spans 14 amino acids. V was clipped by 5 bases and J by 1 base; unmatched bases: 5. The CDR3 here is CASSFASGQETQYF. In nucleotides, the CDR3 is TGTGCCAGCAGTTTCGCTAGCGGCCAAGAGACCCAGTACTTC.

The rearrangement links TRBV5-6 to TRBJ2-7, with unresolved D. Germline V CDR1 and CDR2: SGHDT, YYEEEE. The CDR3 runs to 13 residues. V lost 2 bases and J lost 7, with 13 bases in between. The CDR3 DNA reads TGTGCCAGCAGCTTTCAGGATAGAGAGGAGCAGTACTTC. Its translation: CASSFQDREEQYF.

The chain carries TRBV7-2 and TRBJ1-1; D remains unclear. In germline, CDR1 is SGHTA, CDR2 FQGNSA. V lost 1 base, J lost 5 bases, and 17 bases lay in between. The CDR3 is 16 residues long. CDR3 residues: CASSLDAGIRGTEAFF. In DNA form, the CDR3 reads TGTGCCAGCAGCTTAGACGCGGGGATCCGAGGTACTGAAGCTTTCTTT. The complete variable domain, with remaining parts taken from reference TRBV7-2 and TRBJ1-1, reads GAGVSQSPSNKVTEKGKDVELRCDPISGHTALYWYRQSLGQGLEFLIYFQGNSAPDKSGLPSDRFSAERTGGSVSTLTIQRTQQEDSAVYLCASSLDAGIRGTEAFFGQGTRLTVV.

This chain connects TRBV7-9 to TRBJ2-1; TRBD2 is a possible D gene (7 bases). This CDR3 has 15 amino acids. V lost 5 bases to trimming and J lost 4 bases, with 15 bases between them. In germline, CDR1 is SEHNR, CDR2 FQNEAQ (reference sequence). CDR3 loop: CASSQGRGAYNEQFF. CDR3 sequence (DNA): TGTGCCAGCAGCCAAGGACGGGGGGCGTACAATGAGCAGTTCTTC.